A single T cell receptor beta chain is shown here with its context. The target antigen is unknown. The data were obtained in a study of T cells in Graves' hyperthyroidism and ophthalmopathy. Whole-study results and caveats: Appearing also in blood were most of the thyroid clonotypes expanded above 0.001.

Stable Graves' hyperthyroidism meant no ophthalmopathy progression within 18 months. Any patient presenting with uncontrolled infection, other autoimmune disease, pregnancy or lactation was left out. The diagnostic basis comprised clinical symptoms, serum thyroxine and TRAb, thyroid ultrasound and orbital computed tomography. RNA transcripts were the template for amplifying TCR beta CDR3 regions. TCR CDR3 underwent first-round RT-PCR with the HTBI primer set. MiXCR, run by TCRdb on the multiplex PCR reads, gives a single entry per CDR3 protein. Of 500,000 to 750,000 distinct CDR3 sequences in the sample, 46% were seen once. The CDR3 extends over 14 amino acids. Germline lookup yields CDR1 LGHNA and CDR2 YNFKEQ. V lost 0 bases, J lost 9 bases, and 7 bases stayed unmatched.

Material: peripheral blood or thyroid tissue (not recorded which). The source is a woman younger than 35 with Graves' hyperthyroidism. The chain recombines TRBV4-2 with TRBJ2-5; 7 bases agree with TRBD1. CDR3 loop: CASSQDGQGQPQYF. CDR3 coding DNA: TGTGCCAGCAGCCAAGATGGGCAGGGACAGCCCCAGTACTTC.